This T cell receptor (beta chain) was sequenced in a study of beta chain features in type 1 diabetes. Whole-study results and caveats: TCRB CDR3 length was moderately but significantly reduced in all four CD4+ subsets of Type 1 diabetes patients. Sequencing of cDNA might inflate the share of cells that strongly express TCR.

The CDR3 is made up of 14 amino acids. CDR1 is SEHNR, CDR2 FQNEAQ, per germline (reference sequence). V was shortened by 5 bases and J by 8 bases, with 18 bases between the two germline ends. Averaging approximately 120 mL, one heparinised blood draw came from each individual donor. Staining for CD45RO/CCR7/CD25/CD127/CD95/CD27 allowed sorting of CD4+ naive, central memory, regulatory and stem cell-like memory cells. Every isolated RNA sample was fully reverse transcribed, so sequencing captured expressed TCRB transcripts. Some clones are missing from TCRdb's copy, which holds only in-frame ones; the method was immunoSEQ multiplex PCR. The data show about 260,000 clones, with around 22% seen just once and roughly 0.011% held by the top ten. In regard to this clone: The target antigen is unknown.

Material: naive CD4+ T cells from blood. The chain employs TRBV7-9 and TRBJ1-1, with D possibly matching TRBD1 (5 bases). The origin of this receptor is a woman aged 25 to 39 with type 1 diabetes. Here the CDR3 reads CASSPLQEGHEAFF. CDR3 nucleotides: TGTGCCAGCAGCCCTTTACAGGAAGGACACGAAGCTTTCTTT.